The entry below describes one TCR beta chain. Antigen: not known. These data originate in a study of shared clonotypes between healthy human individuals. Study details: Sampling drew on donors who were a couple of women and a few men aged 18 to 49.

Findings of the study overall: The authors expected sequencing depth to affect clonotype sharing among donors. Researchers found naive subsets generally carried larger estimated richness than memory subsets.

Terminally differentiated effector memory CD45RA+ cells were left out of the naive CD8 fraction, which was CD45RO-negative and positively selected for CCR7. There are 14 residues in the CDR3. Germline V gene lookup returns CDR1 MNHEY and CDR2 SMNVEV (reference sequence). The J segment lost 0 bases and the V segment lost 5 bases, leaving 2 bases of the junction unmatched. Libraries were prepared by immunoSEQ multiplex PCR; TCRdb keeps only in-frame clonotypes and omits some of them. The sample has about 680,000 clones, about 91% seen once. The clonotype was recovered from a man aged 30-40 years in good health. V is TRBV27 and J is TRBJ2-7, with 9 bases aligning to TRBD2. Sequenced material: naive CD8+ T cells sorted from blood. For the CDR3, the DNA is TGTGCCAGCAGTCCTAGCGGGAACTCCTACGAGCAGTACTTC. Encoded protein: CASSPSGNSYEQYF.